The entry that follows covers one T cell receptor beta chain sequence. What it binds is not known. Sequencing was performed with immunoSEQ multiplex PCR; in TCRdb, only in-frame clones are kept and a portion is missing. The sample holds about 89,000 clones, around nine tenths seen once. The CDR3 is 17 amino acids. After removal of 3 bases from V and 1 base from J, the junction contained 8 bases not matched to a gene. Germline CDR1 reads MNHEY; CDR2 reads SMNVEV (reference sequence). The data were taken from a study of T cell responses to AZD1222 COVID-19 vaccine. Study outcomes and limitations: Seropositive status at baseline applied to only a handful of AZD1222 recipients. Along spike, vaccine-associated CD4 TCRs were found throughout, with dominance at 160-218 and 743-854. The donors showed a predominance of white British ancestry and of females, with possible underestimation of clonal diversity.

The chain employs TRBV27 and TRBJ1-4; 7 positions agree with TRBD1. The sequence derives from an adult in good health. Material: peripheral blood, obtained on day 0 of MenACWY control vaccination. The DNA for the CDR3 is TGTGCCAGCAGTTTGTTGACAGGGTCGTTAACTAATGAAAAACTGTTTTTT. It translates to CASSLLTGSLTNEKLFF.